This T cell receptor (beta chain) was profiled in a study of post-analysis software for immune sequencing data. Regarding the study as a whole: Included in a set of 5 or 6 TRBV segments more frequent in patients than controls were TRBV5-6, TRBV5-1 and TRBV20-1.

Researchers reported that TCR beta cDNA libraries carried unique molecular identifiers. TCRdb reanalysed the PCR reads using MiXCR and keeps one entry per CDR3 protein. The data contain around 260,000 distinct CDR3 sequences, just over 35% of them singletons. This clonotype came up a few times. Its antigen is undetermined. V lost 4 bases to trimming and J lost 4 bases; unmatched junction nucleotides: 8. This CDR3 comprises 16 residues. Germline CDR1 is SGHRS and CDR2 is YFSETQ. The sequence was collected from a girl aged 5-17 years with multiple sclerosis. The material sequenced was blood. This chain connects TRBV5-1 to TRBJ2-3; 11 bases fit TRBD2. The CDR3 is CASSLSSGRRADTQYF. The CDR3 DNA reads as TGCGCCAGCAGCCTGTCTAGCGGGAGGAGGGCAGATACGCAGTATTTT. Full variable domain (rest looked up from reference TRBV5-1 and TRBJ2-3): KAGVTQTPRYLIKTRGQQVTLSCSPISGHRSVSWYQQTPGQGLQFLFEYFSETQRNKGNFPGRFSGRQFSNSRSEMNVSTLELGDSALYLCASSLSSGRRADTQYFGPGTRLTVL.